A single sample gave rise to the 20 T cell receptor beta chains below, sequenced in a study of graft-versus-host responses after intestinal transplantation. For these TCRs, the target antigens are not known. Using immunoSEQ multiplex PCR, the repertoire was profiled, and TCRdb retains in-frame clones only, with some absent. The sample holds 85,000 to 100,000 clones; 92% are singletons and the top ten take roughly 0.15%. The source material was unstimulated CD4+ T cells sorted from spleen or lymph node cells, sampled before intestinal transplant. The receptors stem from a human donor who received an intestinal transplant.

The CDR3 DNA follows: TGTGCCAGCAGCGCCCCGGACATACTCCTTTATGAGCAGTACTTC. Its protein is CASSAPDILLYEQYF. The rearrangement joins TRBV5-5 to TRBJ2-7; perhaps TRBD1 as D (5 bases). The V gene's germline CDR1 is SGHKS and CDR2 YYEKEE (reference sequence). This CDR3 is 15 amino acids long. Trimming cost V 4 bases and J 7 bases, with 21 bases left between them.

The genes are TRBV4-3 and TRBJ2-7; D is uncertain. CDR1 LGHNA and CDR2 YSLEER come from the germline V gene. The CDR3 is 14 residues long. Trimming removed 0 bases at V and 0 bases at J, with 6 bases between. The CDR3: CASSQELASYEQYF. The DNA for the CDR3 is TGCGCCAGCAGCCAAGAGTTGGCCTCCTACGAGCAGTACTTC.

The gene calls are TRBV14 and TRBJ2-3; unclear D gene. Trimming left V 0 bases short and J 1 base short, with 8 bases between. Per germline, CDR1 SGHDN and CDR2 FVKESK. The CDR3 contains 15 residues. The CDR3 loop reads CASSQDLRGTDTQYF. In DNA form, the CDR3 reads TGTGCCAGCAGCCAAGACCTCCGCGGCACAGATACGCAGTATTTT. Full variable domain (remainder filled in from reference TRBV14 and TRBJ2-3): EAGVTQFPSHSVIEKGQTVTLRCDPISGHDNLYWYRRVMGKEIKFLLHFVKESKQDESGMPNNRFLAERTGGTYSTLKVQPAELEDSGVYFCASSQDLRGTDTQYFGPGTRLTVL.

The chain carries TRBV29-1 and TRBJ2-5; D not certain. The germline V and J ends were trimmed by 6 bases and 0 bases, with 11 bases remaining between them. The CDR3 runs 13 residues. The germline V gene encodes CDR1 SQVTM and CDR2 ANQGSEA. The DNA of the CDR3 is TGCAGCGTCCTCCTACCGTACCAAGAGACCCAGTACTTC. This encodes CSVLLPYQETQYF.

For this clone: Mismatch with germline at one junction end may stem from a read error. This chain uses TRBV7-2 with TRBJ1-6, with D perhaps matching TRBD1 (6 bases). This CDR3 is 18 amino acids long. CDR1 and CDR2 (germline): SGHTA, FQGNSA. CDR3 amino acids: CASSLAGAKGSYNSPLHF. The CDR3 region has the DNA TGTGCCAGCAGCCTAGCGGGGGCGAAAGGGTCCTATAATTCACCCCTCCACTTT.

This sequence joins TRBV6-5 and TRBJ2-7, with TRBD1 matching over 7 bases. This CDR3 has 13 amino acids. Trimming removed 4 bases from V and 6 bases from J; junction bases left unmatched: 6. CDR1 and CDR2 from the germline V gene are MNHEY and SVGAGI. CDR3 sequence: CASSFDTGAEQYF. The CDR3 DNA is TGTGCCAGCAGTTTCGACACAGGGGCCGAGCAGTACTTC.

In DNA form, the CDR3 reads TGTGCCAGTAGTCTTAGAGGACGAACAGGGAACATTCAGTACTTC. Translation gives CASSLRGRTGNIQYF. This chain links TRBV19 with TRBJ2-4, with D maybe TRBD1 (6 bases). Germline CDR1 is LNHDA and CDR2 is SQIVND (reference sequence). The V end lost 5 bases, the J end lost 7 bases, and 18 bases lay between the germline ends. The CDR3 length is 15 residues.

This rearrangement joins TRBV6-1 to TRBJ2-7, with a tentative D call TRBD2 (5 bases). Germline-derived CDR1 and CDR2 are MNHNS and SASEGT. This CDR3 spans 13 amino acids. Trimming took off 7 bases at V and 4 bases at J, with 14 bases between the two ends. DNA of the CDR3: TGTGCCAGCAACGATTGGGCGGGTTACGAGCAGTACTTC. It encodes CASNDWAGYEQYF.

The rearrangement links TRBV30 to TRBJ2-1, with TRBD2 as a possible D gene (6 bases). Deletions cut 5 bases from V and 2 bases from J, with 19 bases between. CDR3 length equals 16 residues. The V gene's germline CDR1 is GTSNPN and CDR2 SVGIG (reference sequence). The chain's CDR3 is CAWVRDFKYPYNEQFF. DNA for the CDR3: TGTGCCTGGGTCCGGGACTTTAAATACCCCTACAATGAGCAGTTCTTC.

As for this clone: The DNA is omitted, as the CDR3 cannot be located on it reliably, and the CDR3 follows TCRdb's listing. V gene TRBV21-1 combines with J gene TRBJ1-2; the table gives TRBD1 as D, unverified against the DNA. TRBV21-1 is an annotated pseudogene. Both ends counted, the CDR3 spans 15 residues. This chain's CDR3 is CASSKGQGRVYGCTF.

CDR3 sequence (DNA): TGTGCCAGCAGTGAAGCTCGGGACAGCCTACACGAGCAGTACTTC. Translating it yields CASSEARDSLHEQYF. The genes are TRBV25-1 and TRBJ2-7, with 7 nucleotides matching TRBD1. The CDR3 covers 15 residues. Looked up from germline, CDR1 is MGHDK and CDR2 is SYGVNS. J was trimmed by 5 bases and V by 2 bases; bases with no gene match: 9.

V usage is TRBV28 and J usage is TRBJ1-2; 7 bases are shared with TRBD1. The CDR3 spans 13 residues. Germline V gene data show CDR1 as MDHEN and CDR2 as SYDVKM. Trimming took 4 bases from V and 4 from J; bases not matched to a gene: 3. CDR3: CASSYQGGYGYTF. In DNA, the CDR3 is TGTGCCAGCAGTTACCAGGGGGGCTATGGCTACACCTTC.

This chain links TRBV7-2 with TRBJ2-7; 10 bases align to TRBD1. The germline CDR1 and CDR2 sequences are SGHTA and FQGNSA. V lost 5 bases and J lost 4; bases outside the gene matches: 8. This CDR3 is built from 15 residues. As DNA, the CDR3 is TGTGCCAGCAGCAGATCCGGGACAGGGGCTTACGAGCAGTACTTC. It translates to CASSRSGTGAYEQYF. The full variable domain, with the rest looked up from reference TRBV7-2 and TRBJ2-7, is GAGVSQSPSNKVTEKGKDVELRCDPISGHTALYWYRQSLGQGLEFLIYFQGNSAPDKSGLPSDRFSAERTGGSVSTLTIQRTQQEDSAVYLCASSRSGTGAYEQYFGPGTRLTVT.

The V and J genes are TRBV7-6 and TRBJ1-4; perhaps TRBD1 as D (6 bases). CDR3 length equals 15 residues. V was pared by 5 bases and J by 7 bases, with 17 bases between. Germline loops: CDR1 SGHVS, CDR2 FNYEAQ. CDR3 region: CASSASNRDTEKLFF. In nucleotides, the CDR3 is TGTGCCAGCAGCGCCAGTAACAGGGACACTGAAAAACTGTTTTTT.

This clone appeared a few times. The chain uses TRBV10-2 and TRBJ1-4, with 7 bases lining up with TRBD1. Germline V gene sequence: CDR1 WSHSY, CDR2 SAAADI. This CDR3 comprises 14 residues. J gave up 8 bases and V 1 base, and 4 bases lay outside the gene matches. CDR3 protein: CASSELGQFEKLFF. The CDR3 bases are TGCGCCAGCAGTGAGTTGGGACAGTTCGAAAAACTGTTTTTT.

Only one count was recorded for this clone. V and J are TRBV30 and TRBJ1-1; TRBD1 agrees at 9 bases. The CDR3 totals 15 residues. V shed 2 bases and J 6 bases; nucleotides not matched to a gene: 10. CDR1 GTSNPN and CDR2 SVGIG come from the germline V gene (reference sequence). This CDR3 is CAWSLRTGEKSEAFF. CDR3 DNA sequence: TGTGCCTGGAGTCTTCGGACAGGGGAGAAGTCTGAAGCTTTCTTT.

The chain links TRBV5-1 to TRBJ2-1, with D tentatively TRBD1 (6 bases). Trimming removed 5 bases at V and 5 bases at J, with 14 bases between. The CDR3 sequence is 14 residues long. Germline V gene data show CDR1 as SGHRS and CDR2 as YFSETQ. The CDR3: CASSPQGIDNEQFF. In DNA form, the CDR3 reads TGCGCCAGCAGTCCACAGGGTATTGACAATGAGCAGTTCTTC. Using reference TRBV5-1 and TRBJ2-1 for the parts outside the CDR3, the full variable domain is KAGVTQTPRYLIKTRGQQVTLSCSPISGHRSVSWYQQTPGQGLQFLFEYFSETQRNKGNFPGRFSGRQFSNSRSEMNVSTLELGDSALYLCASSPQGIDNEQFFGPGTRLTVL.

CDR3 DNA sequence: TGTGCCAGTAGTAGACTCCGGGACAGCCTCGGTCAGGCCCTCCACTTT. It encodes CASSRLRDSLGQALHF. The rearrangement uses TRBV19 and TRBJ1-6; 7 bases agree with TRBD1. Germline lookup yields CDR1 LNHDA and CDR2 SQIVND (reference sequence). CDR3 length equals 16 residues. Trimming cost V 4 bases and J 14 bases; bases outside gene matches: 17. The full variable domain, with the rest looked up from reference TRBV19 and TRBJ1-6, is DGGITQSPKYLFRKEGQNVTLSCEQNLNHDAMYWYRQDPGQGLRLIYYSQIVNDFQKGDIAEGYSVSREKKESFPLTVTSAQKNPTAFYLCASSRLRDSLGQALHFGNGTRLTVT.

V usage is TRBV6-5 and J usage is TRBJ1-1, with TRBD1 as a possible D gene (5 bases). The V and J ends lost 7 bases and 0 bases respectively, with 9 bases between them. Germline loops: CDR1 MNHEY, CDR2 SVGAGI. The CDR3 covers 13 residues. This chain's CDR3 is CASTGQVNTEAFF. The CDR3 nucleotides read TGTGCCAGCACCGGACAAGTGAACACTGAAGCTTTCTTT.

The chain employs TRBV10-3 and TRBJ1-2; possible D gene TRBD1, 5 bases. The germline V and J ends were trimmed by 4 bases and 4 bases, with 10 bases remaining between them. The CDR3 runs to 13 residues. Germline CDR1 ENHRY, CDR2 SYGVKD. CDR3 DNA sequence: TGTGCCATCAGTGCTGGGCAGGGCTATGGCTACACCTTC. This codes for CAISAGQGYGYTF.